The 12 T cell receptor beta chains reported below all come from one sample, sequenced in a study of T cell responses to AZD1222 COVID-19 vaccine. Generated by immunoSEQ multiplex PCR, the TCRdb table keeps only in-frame clones and is missing some. This sample has approximately 74,000 clones, with approximately 90% found just once. This sample comprised peripheral blood, obtained on day 0 of AZD1222 vaccination. These receptors all stem from an adult in good health.

V is TRBV19 and J is TRBJ1-5; D is perhaps TRBD1 (5 bases). This CDR3 has 16 amino acids. The V and J ends lost 7 bases and 1 base respectively, with 17 bases between them. Looked up from germline, CDR1 is LNHDA and CDR2 is SQIVND (reference sequence). CDR3 in DNA: TGTGCCAGTACCATCGGGGGTGGTAGAAGCAATCAGCCCCAGCATTTT. Residues: CASTIGGGRSNQPQHF.

The chain links TRBV19 to TRBJ1-5; D is unclear. The CDR3 extends over 15 amino acids. The germline V and J ends were trimmed by 0 bases and 6 bases, with 12 bases remaining between them. Germline CDR1 LNHDA, CDR2 SQIVND (reference sequence). The CDR3 spells CASSIDTAALQPQHF. CDR3 DNA: TGTGCCAGTAGTATAGACACGGCCGCCCTTCAGCCCCAGCATTTT.

The chain couples TRBV5-4 to TRBJ2-1; 8 bases are shared with TRBD1. Germline-derived CDR1 and CDR2 are SGHNT and YYREEE (reference sequence). V shed 4 bases, J shed 4 bases, and the junction held 7 bases outside the gene matches. The CDR3 loop spans 15 amino acids. The CDR3 nucleotides read TGTGCCAGCAGCCTGGGACAGGAGGGGTACAATGAGCAGTTCTTC. Its protein is CASSLGQEGYNEQFF. Combining the CDR3 with reference TRBV5-4 and TRBJ2-1 gives the whole variable domain ETGVTQSPTHLIKTRGQQVTLRCSSQSGHNTVSWYQQALGQGPQFIFQYYREEENGRGNFPPRFSGLQFPNYSSELNVNALELDDSALYLCASSLGQEGYNEQFFGPGTRLTVL.

This clone was seen just once. The rearrangement joins TRBV11-2 to TRBJ2-2, with D tentatively TRBD2 (5 bases). V was shortened by 5 bases and J by 6 bases, with 13 bases between the two germline ends. The CDR3 is 14 amino acids. Germline V gives CDR1 SGHAT, CDR2 FQNNGV. The CDR3 is CASSVGLRAGELFF. The CDR3, as DNA: TGTGCCAGCAGCGTAGGACTCCGAGCCGGGGAGCTGTTTTTT.

This clone was picked up a small number of times. The chain couples TRBV2 to TRBJ1-3; D ambiguous. The ends were cut back, 4 bases at V and 0 bases at J, with 16 bases in the middle. CDR3 length: 17 amino acids. Germline CDR1 SNHLY, CDR2 FYNNEI. CDR3 DNA sequence: TGTGCCAGCAGTGCCGGAGTTGGCAGGCCCTCTGGAAACACCATATATTTT. The encoded protein is CASSAGVGRPSGNTIYF. Filled out from reference TRBV2 and TRBJ1-3, the complete variable domain reads EPEVTQTPSHQVTQMGQEVILRCVPISNHLYFYWYRQILGQKVEFLVSFYNNEISEKSEIFDDQFSVERPDGSNFTLKIRSTKLEDSAMYFCASSAGVGRPSGNTIYFGEGSWLTVV.

The V call is TRBV7-8, the J call TRBJ2-7, with 7 bases identical to TRBD2. The CDR3 is 14 residues long. V trimming: 1 base; J trimming: 3 bases; junction bases outside the gene matches: 3. Per germline, CDR1 SGHVS and CDR2 FQNEAQ. The CDR3 bases are TGTGCCAGCAGCTTAGTTGGGGGGGGCTACGAGCAGTACTTC. It is translated as CASSLVGGGYEQYF.

The chain joins TRBV3-1 (or the pseudogene TRBV3-2) to TRBJ2-2; no clear D gene. CDR1 and CDR2 from the germline V gene are LGHDT and YNNKEL (reference sequence). This CDR3 has 14 residues. Trimming left V 1 base short and J 8 bases short, with 11 bases between. This CDR3 is CASSQGAVGGELFF. The CDR3, as DNA: TGTGCCAGCAGCCAAGGAGCCGTGGGGGGGGAGCTGTTTTTT.

The genes are TRBV18 and TRBJ1-1, with a weak D call TRBD1 (5 bases). Germline assignment: CDR1 KGHSH and CDR2 LQKENI. This CDR3 has 15 residues. The ends were cut back, 0 bases at V and 7 bases at J, with 15 bases in the middle. The CDR3 region is CASSPPSSGRGEAFF. The CDR3 region has the DNA TGTGCCAGCTCACCACCGAGTTCGGGAAGGGGTGAAGCTTTCTTT.

This chain uses TRBV18 with TRBJ2-1; 9 bases are shared with TRBD2. There are 15 residues in the CDR3. Germline values: CDR1 KGHSH, CDR2 LQKENI. V trimming: 3 bases; J trimming: 3 bases; junction bases outside the gene matches: 3. CDR3 coding DNA: TGTGCCAGCTCACCCCAGCGGGGGGTCTACAATGAGCAGTTCTTC. Translating it yields CASSPQRGVYNEQFF.

V and J are TRBV20-1 and TRBJ1-2, with D unclear. V was clipped by 3 bases and J by 1 base, with 18 bases between them. This CDR3 is 16 amino acids long. CDR1 is DFQATT, CDR2 SNEGSKA, per germline (reference sequence). CDR3 region: CSASNRRASGNYGYTF. As DNA, the CDR3 is TGCAGTGCTAGTAACCGGAGGGCCTCGGGTAACTATGGCTACACCTTC.

The J gene is TRBJ2-7, the V gene TRBV20-1, with 10 positions matching TRBD2. The CDR3 runs 16 residues. V was clipped by 6 bases and J by 0 bases; unmatched bases: 11. The germline gives CDR1 DFQATT, CDR2 SNEGSKA (reference sequence). The CDR3 loop is CSASTAGGAHSYEQYF. The CDR3 nucleotides read TGCAGTGCAAGTACAGCGGGGGGGGCCCACTCCTACGAGCAGTACTTC.

This clone was found once. The CDR3 protein is CASSLSGYGYTF. Written as DNA, the CDR3 is TGTGCCAGCAGTTTATCAGGCTATGGCTACACCTTC. The gene calls are TRBV28 and TRBJ1-2; no firm D call. Trimming removed 1 base from V and 4 bases from J, with 4 bases in between. Germline CDR1 and CDR2: MDHEN and SYDVKM. This CDR3 is built from 12 residues.